What follows are 2 T cell receptor beta chains derived from one specimen sequenced in a study of cytomegalovirus exposure and HLA in healthy donors. This PCR relied on a set of 60 Vbeta primers and 13 Jbeta primers. The repertoire was sequenced with immunoSEQ multiplex PCR; TCRdb's copy has only in-frame clones and lacks some. There are roughly 78,000 clones in the sample; about 60% occur only once, and approximately 5.4% lies in the top ten. The sequenced sample consisted of PBMCs. These receptors came from a man aged 25-45 years in good health and CMV-seropositive.

The genes are TRBV25-1 and TRBJ2-7, with 9 bases lining up with TRBD1. The V segment lost 6 bases and the J segment 6 bases; nucleotides outside the gene matches: 12. The CDR3 contains 15 residues. Germline lookup yields CDR1 MGHDK and CDR2 SYGVNS. CDR3 bases: TGTGCCAGCAGCCACTCCGCGGGACAGGGTGCCGAGCAGTACTTC. This encodes CASSHSAGQGAEQYF.

The rearrangement joins TRBV28 to TRBJ2-1; no definite D call. V was pared by 5 bases and J by 5 bases, with 19 bases between. The length of the CDR3 is 16 residues. CDR1 is MDHEN and CDR2 is SYDVKM in the germline V gene. The CDR3 sequence: CASSPSLRGPNNEQFF. Here the CDR3 DNA reads TGTGCCAGCAGTCCGTCTTTGAGAGGTCCGAACAATGAGCAGTTCTTC.